The 2 T cell receptor beta chains given below trace back to one sample, sequenced in a study of blood T cells in healthy people across ages. Alongside a J-beta primer mix, a sample-barcoded 5' primer served in a second PCR lasting roughly 7 to 11 cycles. TCRdb independently ran MiXCR on the 5' RACE reads; one entry per CDR3 protein. The sample contains about 1.7 million distinct CDR3 sequences, roughly 30% of which appear only once. Input material: blood. Every receptor here comes from a woman aged 25 to 45 in good health.

This clonotype was seen repeatedly, ten times or more. V is TRBV7-3 and J is TRBJ2-3, with unresolved D. The CDR3 runs to 13 residues. Germline values: CDR1 SGHTA, CDR2 FQGTGA. The V and J ends lost 5 bases and 0 bases respectively, with 6 bases between them. In nucleotides, the CDR3 is TGTGCCAGCAGCGACCTTAGCACAGATACGCAGTATTTT. Encoded protein: CASSDLSTDTQYF. Drawing the rest from reference TRBV7-3 and TRBJ2-3, the complete variable domain is GAGVSQTPSNKVTEKGKYVELRCDPISGHTALYWYRQSLGQGPEFLIYFQGTGAADDSGLPNDRFFAVRPEGSVSTLKIQRTERGDSAVYLCASSDLSTDTQYFGPGTRLTVL.

In its sample, this clonotype was seen many times. The rearrangement links TRBV25-1 to TRBJ2-5; D might be TRBD1 (7 bases). Germline V gene data show CDR1 as MGHDK and CDR2 as SYGVNS. The CDR3 extends over 15 amino acids. The ends were cut back, 2 bases at V and 5 bases at J, with 15 bases in the middle. This CDR3 is CASSEGPGGQETQYF. The DNA for the CDR3 is TGTGCCAGCAGTGAAGGACCAGGGGGGCAGGAGACCCAGTACTTC.